Below, 9 T cell receptor beta chains from the same sample are listed, as sequenced in a study of cytomegalovirus exposure and HLA in healthy donors. 13 Jbeta primers and 60 Vbeta primers were used for the PCR. Sequencing was performed with immunoSEQ multiplex PCR; in TCRdb, only in-frame clones are kept and a portion is missing. The sample yields more than 85,000 clones, about 86% seen once. The source material was PBMCs. These receptors were collected from a man aged 40-50 years in good health and CMV-seronegative.

The chain recombines TRBV9 with TRBJ2-3, with D perhaps matching TRBD2 (6 bases). Trimming left V 4 bases short and J 2 bases short, with 11 bases between. CDR3 size: 14 residues. From germline, CDR1 is SGDLS and CDR2 YYNGEE. The CDR3 nucleotides are TGTGCCAGCAGCCTCAGCGGGTTCACAGATACGCAGTATTTT. This gives the protein CASSLSGFTDTQYF.

V gene TRBV2 combines with J gene TRBJ1-6, with TRBD1 matching 7 bases. The length of the CDR3 is 15 residues. V gave up 7 bases and J gave up 3 bases; unmatched junction bases: 6. The germline V gene has CDR1 SNHLY and CDR2 FYNNEI. The CDR3 loop is CASTGTAGYNSPLHF. CDR3 DNA sequence: TGTGCCAGCACCGGGACAGCGGGCTATAATTCACCCCTCCACTTT.

The gene calls are TRBV2 and TRBJ1-3; D is possibly TRBD1 (6 bases). Trimming removed 6 bases at V and 0 bases at J, with 12 bases between. Germline CDR1 and CDR2: SNHLY and FYNNEI. The CDR3 extends over 15 amino acids. The CDR3 spells CASRATGGSGNTIYF. The CDR3, as DNA: TGTGCCAGCAGAGCGACAGGAGGCTCTGGAAACACCATATATTTT.

The rearrangement uses TRBV18 and TRBJ1-5; D might be TRBD1 (5 bases). V lost 8 bases and J lost 6, with 14 bases in between. Germline CDR1 KGHSH, CDR2 LQKENI. The CDR3 has 13 residues. CDR3 in DNA: TGTGCCAGCGCTCCAGGGTTGCTTCAGCCCCAGCATTTT. Its translation: CASAPGLLQPQHF.

This clone was picked up one time. The rearrangement links TRBV28 to TRBJ1-2, with D possibly being TRBD1 (6 bases). V was shortened by 4 bases and J by 4 bases, with 22 bases between the two germline ends. The CDR3 spans 17 residues. Germline V gene lookup returns CDR1 MDHEN and CDR2 SYDVKM. The CDR3 reads CASSSSSRTVAIYGYTF. In DNA, the CDR3 is TGTGCCAGCAGTTCATCATCCCGGACAGTAGCTATCTATGGCTACACCTTC.

The chain uses TRBV5-1 and TRBJ1-2, with 7 bases matching TRBD1. The CDR3 has 16 amino acids. Germline V gene data show CDR1 as SGHRS and CDR2 as YFSETQ. The V gene end was trimmed by 0 bases and the J gene end by 6 bases; junction bases not matched to a gene: 11. CDR3 in DNA: TGCGCCAGCAGCTTGGGCGGGACAGCTCAAATGCATGGCTACACCTTC. Protein product: CASSLGGTAQMHGYTF.

The gene calls are TRBV6-5 and TRBJ1-2, with 9 bases matching TRBD1. Germline-derived CDR1 and CDR2 are MNHEY and SVGAGI. The length of the CDR3 is 14 residues. The V segment lost 6 bases and the J segment 1 base; nucleotides outside the gene matches: 3. This chain's CDR3 is CASSRQGVNYGYTF. The CDR3 DNA sequence: TGTGCCAGCAGCCGACAGGGGGTTAACTATGGCTACACCTTC.

The chain carries TRBV9 and TRBJ2-7; TRBD1 matches 7 bases. V gave up 0 bases and J gave up 4 bases; unmatched junction bases: 4. The CDR3 is made up of 14 amino acids. CDR1 and CDR2 (germline): SGDLS, YYNGEE. CDR3 coding DNA: TGTGCCAGCAGCGTAGCTGTACAGGGGTACGAGCAGTACTTC. It encodes CASSVAVQGYEQYF.

This clone was found once. V and J are TRBV13 and TRBJ2-3; perhaps TRBD2 as D (6 bases). CDR3 length equals 15 residues. In germline, CDR1 is PRHDT, CDR2 FYEKMQ (reference sequence). Trimming cost V 2 bases and J 3 bases, with 12 bases left between them. Written as DNA, the CDR3 is TGTGCCAGCAGCTTACGGACTACCCAAACAGATACGCAGTATTTT. Protein product: CASSLRTTQTDTQYF. Looking up the rest from reference TRBV13 and TRBJ2-3 gives the full variable domain: AAGVIQSPRHLIKEKRETATLKCYPIPRHDTVYWYQQGPGQDPQFLISFYEKMQSDKGSIPDRFSAQQFSDYHSELNMSSLELGDSALYFCASSLRTTQTDTQYFGPGTRLTVL.